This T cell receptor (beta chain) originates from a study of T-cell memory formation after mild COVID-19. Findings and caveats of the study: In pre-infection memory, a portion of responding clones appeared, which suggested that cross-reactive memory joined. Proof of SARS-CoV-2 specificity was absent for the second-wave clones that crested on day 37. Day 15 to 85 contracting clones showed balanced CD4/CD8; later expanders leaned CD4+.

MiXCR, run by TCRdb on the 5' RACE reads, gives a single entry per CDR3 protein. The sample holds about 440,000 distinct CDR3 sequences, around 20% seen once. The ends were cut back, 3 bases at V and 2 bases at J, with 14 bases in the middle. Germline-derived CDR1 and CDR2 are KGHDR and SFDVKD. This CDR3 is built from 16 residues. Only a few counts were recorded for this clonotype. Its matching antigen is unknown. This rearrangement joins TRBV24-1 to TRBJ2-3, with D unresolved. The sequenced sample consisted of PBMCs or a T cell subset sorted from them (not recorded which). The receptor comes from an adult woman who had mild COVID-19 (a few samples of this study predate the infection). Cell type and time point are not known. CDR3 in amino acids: CATSDPPWVPTDTQYF. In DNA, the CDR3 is TGTGCCACCAGTGATCCGCCCTGGGTCCCCACAGATACGCAGTATTTT.